This T cell receptor beta chain was retrieved from a study of CD8 T cells in Susac syndrome. Whole-study context: Active disease was present in roughly six of the sequenced Susac syndrome patients, whereas about 8 of them were in remission.

The RNA input was about 0.5 to 1 ug, and it was reverse transcribed with random hexamers. Amplification of TCR beta CDR3 was carried out by immunoSEQ multiplex PCR, which covered 54 Vbeta and 13 Jbeta segments. TCRdb passed the immunoSEQ multiplex PCR reads through MiXCR, listing each CDR3 protein once. The table lists around 200,000 distinct CDR3 sequences, approximately 95% of them singletons, with approximately 0.15% in the top ten. As judged by recently defined diagnostic criteria, patients with Susac syndrome had definite or probable disease. The germline V and J ends were trimmed by 1 base and 1 base, with 4 bases remaining between them. The germline V gene encodes CDR1 LGHNA and CDR2 YNFKEQ. The CDR3 is made up of 14 amino acids.

The clonotype originates from a human donor with Susac syndrome. The sequencing input was CD8+ T cells from PBMCs. This rearrangement joins TRBV4-2 to TRBJ2-2; D gene uncertain. CDR3 DNA: TGTGCCAGCAGCCAAGGACAGAACACCGGGGAGCTGTTTTTT. It is translated as CASSQGQNTGELFF.